This section outlines one T cell receptor beta chain sequence together with its context. V was trimmed by 1 base and J by 3 bases, leaving 11 bases between them. The germline V gene has CDR1 SGHDT and CDR2 YYEEEE. The CDR3 sequence is 15 residues long. The table came from immunoSEQ multiplex PCR; TCRdb's copy has only in-frame clones and leaves some out. The table has about 23,000 clones, approximately 90% seen once; the top ten hold under 20%. The data originate from a study of blood T cell repertoires in COVID-19. This sequence joins TRBV5-6 and TRBJ1-5; no clear D. This TCR derives from a woman of 80 years or more with acute or convalescent COVID-19. The sequencing sample was made of peripheral blood. CDR3 residues: CASSLWQTSNQPQHF. The CDR3 DNA reads TGTGCCAGCAGCTTGTGGCAGACTTCCAATCAGCCCCAGCATTTT.